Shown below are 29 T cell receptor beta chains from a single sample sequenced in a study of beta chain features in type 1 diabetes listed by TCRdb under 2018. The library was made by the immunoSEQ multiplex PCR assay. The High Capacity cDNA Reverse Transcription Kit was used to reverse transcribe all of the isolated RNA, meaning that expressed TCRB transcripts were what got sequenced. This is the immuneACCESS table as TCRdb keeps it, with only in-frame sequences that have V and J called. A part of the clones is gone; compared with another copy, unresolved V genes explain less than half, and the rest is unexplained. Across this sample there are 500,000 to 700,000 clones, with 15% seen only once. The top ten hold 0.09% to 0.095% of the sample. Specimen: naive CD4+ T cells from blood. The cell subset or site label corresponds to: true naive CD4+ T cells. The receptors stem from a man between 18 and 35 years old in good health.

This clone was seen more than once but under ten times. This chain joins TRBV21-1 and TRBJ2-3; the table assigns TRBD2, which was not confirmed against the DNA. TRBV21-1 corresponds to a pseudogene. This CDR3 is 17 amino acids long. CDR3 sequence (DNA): TGTGCCAGCAGCGCGCGGGGGGGCCTAAATAGCACAGATACGCAGTATTTT. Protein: CASSARGGLNSTDTQYF.

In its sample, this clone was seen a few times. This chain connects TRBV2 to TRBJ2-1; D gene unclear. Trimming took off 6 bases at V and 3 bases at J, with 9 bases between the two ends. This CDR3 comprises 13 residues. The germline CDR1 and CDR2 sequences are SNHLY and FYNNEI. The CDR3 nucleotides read TGTGCCAGCAGATCTGACGTCTACAATGAGCAGTTCTTC. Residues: CASRSDVYNEQFF.

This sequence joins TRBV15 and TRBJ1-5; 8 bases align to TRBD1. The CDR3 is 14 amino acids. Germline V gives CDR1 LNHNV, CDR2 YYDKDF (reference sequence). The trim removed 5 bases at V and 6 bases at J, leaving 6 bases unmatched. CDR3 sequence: CATSQGASPQPQHF. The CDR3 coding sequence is TGTGCCACCAGCCAGGGGGCAAGCCCTCAGCCCCAGCATTTT.

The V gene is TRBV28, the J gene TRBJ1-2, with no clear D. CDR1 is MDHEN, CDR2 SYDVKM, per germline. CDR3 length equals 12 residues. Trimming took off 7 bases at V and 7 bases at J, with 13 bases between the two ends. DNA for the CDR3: TGTGCCAGCATCCGAGTGGGGTCTGGCTACACCTTC. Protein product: CASIRVGSGYTF.

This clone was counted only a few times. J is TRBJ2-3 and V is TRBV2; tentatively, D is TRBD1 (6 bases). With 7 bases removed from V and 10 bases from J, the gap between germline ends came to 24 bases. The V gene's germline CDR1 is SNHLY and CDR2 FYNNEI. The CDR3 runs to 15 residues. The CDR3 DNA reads TGTGCCAGCACCTTGGAACAGGGCCTCGACGCGCCGCAGTATTTT. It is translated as CASTLEQGLDAPQYF.

Written as DNA, the CDR3 is TGTGCCAGCAGTGAAACGGGCAGGGGGCCCCAAACGCAGTACTTC. Amino acid sequence: CASSETGRGPQTQYF. The chain recombines TRBV25-1 with TRBJ2-7, with 8 bases aligning to TRBD1. The ends lost 2 bases at V and 9 bases at J; junction bases unmatched: 12. Germline loops: CDR1 MGHDK, CDR2 SYGVNS. CDR3 length equals 15 residues.

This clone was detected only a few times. The CDR3 spells CATSSEGGYEQYF. The CDR3 DNA is TGTGCCACCAGCAGTGAGGGGGGGTACGAGCAGTACTTC. The J gene is TRBJ2-7, the V gene TRBV15; maybe TRBD2 (7 bases). Trimming cost V 3 bases and J 4 bases, with 10 bases left between them. Germline CDR1 is LNHNV and CDR2 is YYDKDF (reference sequence). The CDR3 loop spans 13 amino acids.

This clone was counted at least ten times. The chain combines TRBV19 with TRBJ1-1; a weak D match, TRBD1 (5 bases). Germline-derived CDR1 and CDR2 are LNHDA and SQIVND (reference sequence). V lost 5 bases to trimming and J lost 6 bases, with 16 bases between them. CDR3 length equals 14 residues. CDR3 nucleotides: TGTGCCAGTAGTCTCCCGCAGGGAAGGCCTGAAGCTTTCTTT. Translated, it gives CASSLPQGRPEAFF.

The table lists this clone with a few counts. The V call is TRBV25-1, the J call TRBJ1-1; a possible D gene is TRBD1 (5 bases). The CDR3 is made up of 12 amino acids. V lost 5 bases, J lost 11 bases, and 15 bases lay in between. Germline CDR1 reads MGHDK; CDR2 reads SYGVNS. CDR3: CASSSRGLGAFF. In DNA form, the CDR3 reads TGTGCCAGCAGTAGTCGGGGCCTGGGGGCTTTCTTT.

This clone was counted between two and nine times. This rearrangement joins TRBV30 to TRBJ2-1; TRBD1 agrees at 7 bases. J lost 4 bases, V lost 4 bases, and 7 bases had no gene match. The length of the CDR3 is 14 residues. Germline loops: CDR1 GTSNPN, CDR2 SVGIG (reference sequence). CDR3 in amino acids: CAWIAGGSYNEQFF. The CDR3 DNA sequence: TGTGCCTGGATTGCAGGGGGTTCATACAATGAGCAGTTCTTC. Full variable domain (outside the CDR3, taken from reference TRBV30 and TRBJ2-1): SQTIHQWPATLVQPVGSPLSLECTVEGTSNPNLYWYRQAAGRGLQLLFYSVGIGQISSEVPQNLSASRPQDRQFILSSKKLLLSDSGFYLCAWIAGGSYNEQFFGPGTRLTVL.

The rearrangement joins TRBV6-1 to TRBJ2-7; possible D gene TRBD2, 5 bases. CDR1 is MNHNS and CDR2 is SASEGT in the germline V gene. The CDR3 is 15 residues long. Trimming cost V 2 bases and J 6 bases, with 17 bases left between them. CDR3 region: CASSETGQLVGEQYF. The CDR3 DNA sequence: TGTGCCAGCAGTGAAACCGGCCAACTAGTAGGCGAGCAGTACTTC.

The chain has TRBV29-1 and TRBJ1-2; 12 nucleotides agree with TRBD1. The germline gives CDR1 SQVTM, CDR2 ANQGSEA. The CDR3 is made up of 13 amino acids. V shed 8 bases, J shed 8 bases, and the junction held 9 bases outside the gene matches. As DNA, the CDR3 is TGCAGCATAACCGGGACAGGGGGCGCGGGCTACACCTTC. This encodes CSITGTGGAGYTF.

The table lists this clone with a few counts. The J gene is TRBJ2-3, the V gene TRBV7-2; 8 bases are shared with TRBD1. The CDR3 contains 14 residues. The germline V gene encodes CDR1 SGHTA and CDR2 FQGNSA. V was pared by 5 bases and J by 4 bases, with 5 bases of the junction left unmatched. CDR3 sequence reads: CASSPGQGPDTQYF. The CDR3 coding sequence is TGTGCCAGCAGCCCTGGACAGGGCCCAGATACGCAGTATTTT.

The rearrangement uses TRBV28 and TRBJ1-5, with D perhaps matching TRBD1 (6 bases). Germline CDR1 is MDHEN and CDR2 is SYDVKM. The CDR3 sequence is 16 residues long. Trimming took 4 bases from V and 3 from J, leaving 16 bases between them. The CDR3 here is CASSSSGALANQPQHF. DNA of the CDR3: TGTGCCAGCAGTTCCTCAGGGGCCCTAGCCAATCAGCCCCAGCATTTT.

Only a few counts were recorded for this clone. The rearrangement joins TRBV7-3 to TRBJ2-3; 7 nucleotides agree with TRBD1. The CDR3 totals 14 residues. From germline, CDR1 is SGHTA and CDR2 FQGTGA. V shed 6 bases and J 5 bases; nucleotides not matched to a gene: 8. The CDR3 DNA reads TGTGCCAGCAGTACTGACAGGGATCGAGATACGCAGTATTTT. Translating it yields CASSTDRDRDTQYF.

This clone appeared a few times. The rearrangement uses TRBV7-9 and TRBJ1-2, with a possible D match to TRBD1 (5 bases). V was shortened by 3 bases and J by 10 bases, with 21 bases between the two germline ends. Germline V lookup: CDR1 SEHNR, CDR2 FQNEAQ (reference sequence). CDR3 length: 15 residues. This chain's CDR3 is CASSFSGRGYFDYTF. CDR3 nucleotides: TGTGCCAGCAGCTTCTCGGGCCGGGGGTATTTTGACTACACCTTC.

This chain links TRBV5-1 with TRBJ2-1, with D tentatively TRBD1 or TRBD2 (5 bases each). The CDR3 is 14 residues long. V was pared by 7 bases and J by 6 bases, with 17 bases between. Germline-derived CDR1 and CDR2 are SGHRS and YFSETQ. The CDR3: CASRRQPSGNEQFF. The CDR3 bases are TGCGCCAGCCGCCGACAGCCAAGCGGCAATGAGCAGTTCTTC.

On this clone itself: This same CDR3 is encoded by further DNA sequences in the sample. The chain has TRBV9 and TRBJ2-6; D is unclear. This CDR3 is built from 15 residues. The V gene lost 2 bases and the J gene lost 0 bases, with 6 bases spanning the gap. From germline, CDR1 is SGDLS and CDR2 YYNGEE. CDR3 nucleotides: TGTGCCAGCAGCGTCTCGGCCTCTGGGGCCAACGTCCTGACTTTC. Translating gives CASSVSASGANVLTF. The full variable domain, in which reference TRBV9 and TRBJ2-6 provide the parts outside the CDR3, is DSGVTQTPKHLITATGQRVTLRCSPRSGDLSVYWYQQSLDQGLQFLIQYYNGEERAKGNILERFSAQQFPDLHSELNLSSLELGDSALYFCASSVSASGANVLTFGAGSRLTVL.

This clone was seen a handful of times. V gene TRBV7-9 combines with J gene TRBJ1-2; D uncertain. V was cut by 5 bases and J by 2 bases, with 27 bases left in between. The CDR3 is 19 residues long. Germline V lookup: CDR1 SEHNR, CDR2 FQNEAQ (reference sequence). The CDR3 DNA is TGTGCCAGCAGCCTATATCTTCGGATCCCCGCACTCGGGAACTATGGCTACACCTTC. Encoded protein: CASSLYLRIPALGNYGYTF.

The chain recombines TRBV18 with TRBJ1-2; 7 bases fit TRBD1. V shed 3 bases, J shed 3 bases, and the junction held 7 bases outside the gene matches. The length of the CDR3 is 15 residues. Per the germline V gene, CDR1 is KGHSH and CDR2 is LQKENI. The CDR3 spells CASSPTQGRDYGYTF. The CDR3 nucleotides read TGTGCCAGCTCACCGACACAGGGGCGTGACTATGGCTACACCTTC.

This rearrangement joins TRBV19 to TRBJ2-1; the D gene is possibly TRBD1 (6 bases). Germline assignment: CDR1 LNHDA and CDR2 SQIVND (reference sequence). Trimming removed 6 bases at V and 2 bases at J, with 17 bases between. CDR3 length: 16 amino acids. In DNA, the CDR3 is TGTGCCAGTAGGCCCTCGACAGGTTCAACCTACAATGAGCAGTTCTTC. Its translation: CASRPSTGSTYNEQFF.

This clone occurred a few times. CDR3 nucleotide sequence: TGCAGCGCCGGGCCGGCAGTAGGGGAGCAGTACTTC. Its translation: CSAGPAVGEQYF. The V gene is TRBV29-1, the J gene TRBJ2-7; D gene unclear. CDR1 is SQVTM and CDR2 is ANQGSEA in the germline V gene. V lost 7 bases, J lost 7 bases, and 17 bases lay in between. This CDR3 comprises 12 residues.

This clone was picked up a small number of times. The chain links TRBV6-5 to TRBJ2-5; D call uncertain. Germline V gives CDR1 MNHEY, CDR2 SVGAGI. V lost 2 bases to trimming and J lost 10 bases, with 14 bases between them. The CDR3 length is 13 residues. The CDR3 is CASSYDLSRRQYF. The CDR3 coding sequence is TGTGCCAGCAGTTACGACCTATCGAGACGCCAGTACTTC.

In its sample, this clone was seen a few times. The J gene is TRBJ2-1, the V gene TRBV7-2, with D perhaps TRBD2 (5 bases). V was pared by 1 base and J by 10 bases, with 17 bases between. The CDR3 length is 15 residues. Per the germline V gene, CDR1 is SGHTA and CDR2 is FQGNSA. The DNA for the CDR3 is TGTGCCAGCAGCTTAGTGGCGGCAGCCTCGGGAGAGCAGTTCTTC. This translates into CASSLVAAASGEQFF.

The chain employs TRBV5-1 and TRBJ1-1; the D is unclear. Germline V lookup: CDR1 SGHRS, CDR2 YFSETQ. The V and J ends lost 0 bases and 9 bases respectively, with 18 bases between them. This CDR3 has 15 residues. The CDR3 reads CASSLVPAGASKAFF. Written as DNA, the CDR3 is TGCGCCAGCAGCTTGGTTCCAGCCGGAGCCTCTAAAGCTTTCTTT.

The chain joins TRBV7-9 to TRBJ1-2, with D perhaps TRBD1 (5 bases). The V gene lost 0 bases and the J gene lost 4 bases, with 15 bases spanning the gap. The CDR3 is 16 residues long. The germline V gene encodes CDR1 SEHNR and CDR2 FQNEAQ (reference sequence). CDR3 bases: TGTGCCAGCAGCTTAGCTCCAGGGATATTTGGCTATGGCTACACCTTC. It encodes CASSLAPGIFGYGYTF.

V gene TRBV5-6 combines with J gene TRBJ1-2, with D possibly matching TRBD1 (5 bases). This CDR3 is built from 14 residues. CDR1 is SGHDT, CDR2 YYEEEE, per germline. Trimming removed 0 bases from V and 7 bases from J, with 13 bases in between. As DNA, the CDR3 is TGTGCCAGCAGCTTGGAAGGCAGGGTTAGTGGCTACACCTTC. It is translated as CASSLEGRVSGYTF.

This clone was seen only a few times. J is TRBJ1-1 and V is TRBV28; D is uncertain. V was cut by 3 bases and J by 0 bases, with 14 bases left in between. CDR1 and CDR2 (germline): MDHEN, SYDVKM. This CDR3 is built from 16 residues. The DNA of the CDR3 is TGTGCCAGCAGTTTCTTTGTCAGCAAGATGAACACTGAAGCTTTCTTT. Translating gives CASSFFVSKMNTEAFF.

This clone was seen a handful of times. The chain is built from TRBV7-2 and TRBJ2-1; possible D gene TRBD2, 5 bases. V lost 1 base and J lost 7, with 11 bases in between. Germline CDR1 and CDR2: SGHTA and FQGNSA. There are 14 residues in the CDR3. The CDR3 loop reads CASSLGGSVNEQFF. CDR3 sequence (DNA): TGTGCCAGCAGCTTAGGGGGTAGCGTTAATGAGCAGTTCTTC.